This TCR beta chain was observed in a study of blood T cell repertoires in COVID-19. Study summary: Acute-phase and convalescent COVID-19 samples originated in the United States, Italy and Spain. T cells, B-cell-depleted T cells, or PBMCs supplied cDNA or gDNA.

Trimming cost V 3 bases and J 6 bases; bases outside gene matches: 5. Germline V gene data show CDR1 as LGHNA and CDR2 as YNFKEQ. The CDR3 contains 15 residues. Libraries were prepared by immunoSEQ multiplex PCR; TCRdb keeps only in-frame clonotypes and omits some of them. This table holds about 70,000 clones, around 81% found once. The chain recombines TRBV4-2 with TRBJ2-3; 11 bases are shared with TRBD2. Sequenced input: peripheral blood. The sequence derives from a woman in her 70s with acute or convalescent COVID-19. The CDR3 DNA reads TGTGCCAGCAGCCACCAACTAGCGGGAGAGGATACGCAGTATTTT. Protein: CASSHQLAGEDTQYF.